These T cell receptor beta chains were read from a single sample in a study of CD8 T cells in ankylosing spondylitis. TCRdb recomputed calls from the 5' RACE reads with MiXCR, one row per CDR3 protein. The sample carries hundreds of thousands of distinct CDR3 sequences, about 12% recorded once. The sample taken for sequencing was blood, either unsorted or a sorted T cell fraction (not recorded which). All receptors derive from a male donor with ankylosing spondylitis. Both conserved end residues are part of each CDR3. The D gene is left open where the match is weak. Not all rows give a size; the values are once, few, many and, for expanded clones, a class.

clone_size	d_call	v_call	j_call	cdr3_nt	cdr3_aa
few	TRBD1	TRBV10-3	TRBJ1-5	TGTGCCATCCGGGACAGGGCTGATCAGCCCCAGCATTTT	CAIRDRADQPQHF
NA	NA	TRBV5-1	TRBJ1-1	TGCGCCAGCAGCCAAGAAGGCTGGACTGAAGCTTTCTTT	CASSQEGWTEAFF
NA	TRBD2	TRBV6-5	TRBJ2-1	TGTGCCAGCAGTTCCCTATATACTAGCGGGATAGGGAATGAGCAGTTCTTC	CASSSLYTSGIGNEQFF
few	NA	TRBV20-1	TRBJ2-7	TGCAGTGCTTGGGGGGGCTTAACAGGGACCTACGAGCAGTACTTC	CSAWGGLTGTYEQYF
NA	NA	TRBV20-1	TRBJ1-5	TGCAGTGCTAGAGATTACGGGGGAGTGAGCAATCAGCCCCAGCATTTT	CSARDYGGVSNQPQHF
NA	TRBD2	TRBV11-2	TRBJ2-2	TGTGCCAGCAGCTTAGGCGGGGGGGCCGTCGGGGAGCTGTTTTTT	CASSLGGGAVGELFF
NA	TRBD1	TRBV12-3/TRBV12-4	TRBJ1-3	TGTGCCAGCAGTTCGGGACAGGGGGTCTTTGGAAACACCATATATTTT	CASSSGQGVFGNTIYF
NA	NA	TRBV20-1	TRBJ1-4	TGCAGTGCTGGTCCTTCAGGAGGTTCTGAAAAACTGTTTTTT	CSAGPSGGSEKLFF
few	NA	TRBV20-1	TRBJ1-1	TGCAGTGGTGGCAGGGATCCCAACACTGAAGCTTTCTTT	CSGGRDPNTEAFF
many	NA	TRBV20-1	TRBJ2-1	TGCAGTCGTGGGGAAAGCTCCTACAATGAGCAGTTCTTC	CSRGESSYNEQFF
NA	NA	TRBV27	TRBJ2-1	TGTGCCAGCAGTTTATCCCCCGGACTGTCCTACAATGAGCAGTTCTTC	CASSLSPGLSYNEQFF
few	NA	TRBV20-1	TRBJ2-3	TGCAGTGCTAATTTCCCCGTGCGCACAGATACGCAGTATTTT	CSANFPVRTDTQYF
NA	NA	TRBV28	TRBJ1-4	TGTGCCAGCAGTTTACCAGGGAAACTGTTTTTT	CASSLPGKLFF
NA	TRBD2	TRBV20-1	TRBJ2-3	TGCAGTGCTAGCGGGGGGGCTCAAGATACGCAGTATTTT	CSASGGAQDTQYF
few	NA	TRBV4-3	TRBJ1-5	TGCGCCAGCAGCCCCATTATCAATAGCAATCAGCCCCAGCATTTT	CASSPIINSNQPQHF
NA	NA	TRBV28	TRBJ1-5	TGTGCCAGCAGTTTTAATGGGTTGGGCAATCAGCCCCAGCATTTT	CASSFNGLGNQPQHF
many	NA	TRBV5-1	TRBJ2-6	TGCGCCAGCAGCATTCGGGTTGCCGGGGCCAACGTCCTGACTTTC	CASSIRVAGANVLTF
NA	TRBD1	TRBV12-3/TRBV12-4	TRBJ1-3	TGTGCCAGCAGTTTTCTAAGGGACAGGATATTTGGAAACACCATATATTTT	CASSFLRDRIFGNTIYF
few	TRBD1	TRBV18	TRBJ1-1	TGTGCCAGCTCACGGGACAGGTGGAGGTCTGAAGCTTTCTTT	CASSRDRWRSEAFF
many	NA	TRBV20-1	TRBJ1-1	TGCAGTGCTCCCCGGCCGGGACAAATGAACACTGAAGCTTTCTTT	CSAPRPGQMNTEAFF
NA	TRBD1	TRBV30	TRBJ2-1	TGTGCCTGGAAGCGACAGGGCAGGAATGAGCAGTTCTTC	CAWKRQGRNEQFF
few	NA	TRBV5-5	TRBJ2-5	TGTGCCAGCAGCCCCCACAGGGCAGGACAAGAGACCCAGTACTTC	CASSPHRAGQETQYF
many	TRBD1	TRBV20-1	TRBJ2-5	TGCAGTGCCCCCGGGACAGGGTTAGAGACCCAGTACTTC	CSAPGTGLETQYF
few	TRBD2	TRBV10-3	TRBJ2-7	TGTGCCATCAGTGATGGGACTAGCGGCACCTACGAGCAGTACTTC	CAISDGTSGTYEQYF
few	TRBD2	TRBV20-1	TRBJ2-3	TGCAGTGCTAGTGGTATAGCGGGAAGGGGGTCAGATACGCAGTATTTT	CSASGIAGRGSDTQYF
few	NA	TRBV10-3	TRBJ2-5	TGTGCCATCAGTGTATCCCCCCCTGAGACCCAGTACTTC	CAISVSPPETQYF
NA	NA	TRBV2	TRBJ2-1	TGTGCCAGCAGTGTACAGAGATACTACAATGAGCAGTTCTTC	CASSVQRYYNEQFF
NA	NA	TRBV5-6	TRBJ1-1	TGTGCCAGCGGCCCAGGGAGGAGGGACACTGAAGCTTTCTTT	CASGPGRRDTEAFF
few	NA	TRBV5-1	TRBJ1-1	TGCGCCAGCAGCTTGGCCGAGGACGGGAACACTGAAGCTTTCTTT	CASSLAEDGNTEAFF
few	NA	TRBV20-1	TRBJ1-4	TGCAGTGCTAGAGTTTCCGGGCAGGTTGAAAAACTGTTTTTT	CSARVSGQVEKLFF
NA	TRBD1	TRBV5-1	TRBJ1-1	TGCGCCAGCAAGGACAGGATTTACACTGAAGCTTTCTTT	CASKDRIYTEAFF
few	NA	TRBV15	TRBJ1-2	TGTGCCACCAGCAGTCAGGTTAGCAATGGCTACACCTTC	CATSSQVSNGYTF
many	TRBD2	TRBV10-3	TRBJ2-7	TGTGCCACCTTCCCGACTAGCGGGGGGGCGGACGAGCAGTACTTC	CATFPTSGGADEQYF
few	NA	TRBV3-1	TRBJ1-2	TGTGCCAGCAGCCAAGAAGGCAGCTACTATGGCTACACCTTC	CASSQEGSYYGYTF
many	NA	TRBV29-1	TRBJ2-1	TGCAGCGTTGAAGAAGGTAGCGCGAGCTCCTACAATGAGCAGTTCTTC	CSVEEGSASSYNEQFF
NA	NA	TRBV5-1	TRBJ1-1	TGCGCCAGCAGCTTGGGCGACATAACGAACACTGAAGCTTTCTTT	CASSLGDITNTEAFF
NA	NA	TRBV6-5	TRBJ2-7	TGTGCCACCAGTTTCCAGGGGAAATACGAGCAGTACTTC	CATSFQGKYEQYF
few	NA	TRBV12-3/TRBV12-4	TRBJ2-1	TGTGCCAGCAGACAGGAACCGGCCGATGAGCAGTTCTTC	CASRQEPADEQFF
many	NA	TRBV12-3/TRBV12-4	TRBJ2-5	TGTGCCAGCAGTTTGAGAGGTTCGGGGGAGACCCAGTACTTC	CASSLRGSGETQYF
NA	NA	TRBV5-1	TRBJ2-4	TGCGCCAGCAGCTTGGCCAGCGGGCTAGCCAAAAACATTCAGTACTTC	CASSLASGLAKNIQYF
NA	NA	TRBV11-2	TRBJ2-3	TGTGCCAGCAGCCACCAGGGATACACAGATACGCAGTATTTT	CASSHQGYTDTQYF
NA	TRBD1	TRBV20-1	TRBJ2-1	TGCAGTGCCACCAGGGCAGGGGGCTTGGAGCAGTTCTTC	CSATRAGGLEQFF